This TCR beta chain is from a study of tumor-infiltrating lymphocytes in primary liver carcinoma. The V and J ends lost 5 bases and 3 bases respectively, with 18 bases between them. This CDR3 has 16 amino acids. From germline, CDR1 is SGHAT and CDR2 FQNNGV. The authors made TCR beta cDNA from approximately 500 ng total RNA with a constant-region primer. Three rounds of nested multiplex PCR with slightly modified ARM-PCR produced TCR beta libraries. The first two PCR rounds used TRBV1-TRBV30 forward primers with a C-beta reverse primer, 9 to 10 cycles each. TCRdb ran MiXCR on the multiplex PCR reads and lists one entry per CDR3 protein. The repertoire holds about 110,000 distinct CDR3 sequences, with around two thirds as singletons. Both RNA and DNA were isolated together from approximately 20-30 mg of bulk tissue that had not been sorted.

This TCR came from a woman aged 55 to 70 with primary liver carcinoma and hepatitis B virus infection. This chain connects TRBV11-2 to TRBJ2-3; the D call may be TRBD1 or TRBD2 (5 bases each). Material for sequencing was liver tumor tissue from sampling region 1. Subset: tumor region T1, superior pole. The CDR3 region is CASSPRAGKGTDTQYF. The CDR3 coding sequence is TGTGCCAGCAGCCCGAGGGCAGGGAAGGGGACAGATACGCAGTATTTT.